This T cell receptor (beta chain) was sequenced for a study of Ad26.COV2.S vaccination and SARS-CoV-2 variants. Study-level background: Doses of Ad26.COV2.S were injected into muscle once or twice, 56 days apart.

V lost 3 bases and J 4 bases, leaving 9 bases between the germline ends. The CDR3 runs 13 residues. CDR1 is LNHDA and CDR2 is SQIVND in the germline V gene (reference sequence). TCRdb keeps only in-frame clones here, not all; method: immunoSEQ multiplex PCR. The sample shows 350,000 to 600,000 clones, nearly 90% of them seen only once. Treatment indicated: roughly 20 received Ad26.COV2.S at low or high dose, single or two shots; about five received placebo; per-sample allocation not given. It was on day 63 after the first vaccine or placebo injection that samples were taken. Remarks on this clone: The antigen remains unidentified.

Study-wide results and limits: Vaccine recipients posted higher spike-specific TCR breadth than their placebo counterparts. The study found similar non-spike TCR breadth in vaccine and placebo recipients.

The chain recombines TRBV19 with TRBJ1-2; perhaps TRBD1 as D (6 bases). This receptor was taken from a person between 18 and 60 years old who received the Ad26.COV2.S COVID-19 vaccine or a placebo. Sequences were derived from peripheral blood, sampled in a trial of Ad26.COV2.S vaccine versus placebo. This CDR3 reads CASSMGHPYGYTF. The CDR3 nucleotides are TGTGCCAGTAGTATGGGACATCCCTATGGCTACACCTTC.